Each of the 17 T cell receptor beta chains below was sequenced from the same sample in a study of post-analysis software for immune sequencing data. General study findings and limits: Compared with controls, patients had more of five or six TRBV segments, including TRBV5-6, TRBV5-1 and TRBV20-1.

Prepared TCR beta cDNA libraries contained unique molecular identifiers. MiXCR, applied by TCRdb to the PCR reads, yields one record per CDR3 protein. The repertoire holds a few hundred thousand distinct CDR3 sequences, with 30% to 45% as singletons. Antigens for these TCRs are unknown. The sequencing input was blood. The receptor source for this set is a girl aged 2 to 9 with multiple sclerosis.

This clonotype was observed a handful of times. The CDR3 nucleotides read TGCAGTGCTAGACCTAATTCCTACGAGCAGTACTTC. Translated: CSARPNSYEQYF. This chain links TRBV20-1 with TRBJ2-7; no firm D call. Germline V lookup: CDR1 DFQATT, CDR2 SNEGSKA (reference sequence). The germline V and J ends were trimmed by 2 bases and 1 base, with 6 bases remaining between them. CDR3 size: 12 residues.

This clonotype was counted only a few times. V is TRBV7-2 and J is TRBJ2-3, with 8 positions matching TRBD1. CDR3 length equals 17 residues. The germline V gene encodes CDR1 SGHTA and CDR2 FQGNSA. V shed 4 bases and J 4 bases; nucleotides not matched to a gene: 13. The CDR3 spells CASSSPDRGPPADTQYF. CDR3 bases: TGTGCCAGCAGCTCCCCCGACAGGGGCCCACCCGCAGATACGCAGTATTTT.

This clonotype has only a few counts. The V call is TRBV28, the J call TRBJ2-7; tentatively, D is TRBD1 (6 bases). The ends were cut back, 5 bases at V and 0 bases at J, with 11 bases in the middle. The CDR3 covers 14 residues. The germline V gene has CDR1 MDHEN and CDR2 SYDVKM. The CDR3 region has the DNA TGTGCCAGCAGTCGACAGGAGAGCTCCTACGAGCAGTACTTC. This translates into CASSRQESSYEQYF.

This clonotype was found a few times. The V gene is TRBV15, the J gene TRBJ2-1; the D gene is possibly TRBD2 (6 bases). The CDR3 totals 18 residues. V was pared by 5 bases and J by 0 bases, with 20 bases between. Germline-derived CDR1 and CDR2 are LNHNV and YYDKDF (reference sequence). The CDR3 DNA reads as TGTGCCACCAGCGCACGAGACCAGGACGGGAGCTCCTACAATGAGCAGTTCTTC. Residues: CATSARDQDGSSYNEQFF.

About this clonotype itself: The junction does not match germline at one end; this may be a read error. V gene TRBV28 combines with J gene TRBJ1-6; no firm D call. The CDR3 covers 13 residues. The V gene's germline CDR1 is MDHEN and CDR2 SYDVKM. The CDR3 region has the DNA TGTGCCAGCAGTACTCGCCCGGGATCACCCCCCCACTTT. As protein: CASSTRPGSPPHF.

This clonotype occurred once. The CDR3 bases are TGTGCCAGCAGCGTATCAACGGGGATTCACCAAGAGACCCAGTACTTC. Its translation: CASSVSTGIHQETQYF. The chain carries TRBV9 and TRBJ2-5; D may be TRBD2 (5 bases). Trimming took off 1 base at V and 0 bases at J, with 13 bases between the two ends. CDR3 length equals 16 residues. In germline, CDR1 is SGDLS, CDR2 YYNGEE.

This clonotype was counted a few times. The CDR3 nucleotides read TGTGCCAGCAGCCGAAGTGTGGGGGAGTCCTACGAGCAGTACTTC. Encoded protein: CASSRSVGESYEQYF. The V call is TRBV28, the J call TRBJ2-7, with D possibly called TRBD1 or TRBD2 (5 bases each). The CDR3 is 15 residues long. The germline V gene encodes CDR1 MDHEN and CDR2 SYDVKM. V was clipped by 6 bases and J by 1 base, with 16 bases between them.

The CDR3, as DNA: TGCAGCGTTGCCAGTCTTAATGAGCAGTTCTTC. Translated, it gives CSVASLNEQFF. The V and J genes are TRBV29-1 and TRBJ2-1; D remains unclear. Trimming shortened V by 4 bases and J by 7 bases, and 8 bases separated the two germline ends. CDR1 is SQVTM and CDR2 is ANQGSEA in the germline V gene. The CDR3 totals 11 residues.

This clonotype was recorded a few times. In DNA, the CDR3 is TGTGCCAGCTCCCGACTAGCGGGAACCCTCAATGAGCAGTTCTTC. Protein sequence: CASSRLAGTLNEQFF. This sequence joins TRBV18 and TRBJ2-1, with 11 bases that match TRBD2. The CDR3 loop spans 15 amino acids. CDR1 and CDR2 from the germline V gene are KGHSH and LQKENI. J was trimmed by 6 bases and V by 6 bases; bases with no gene match: 7. Complete variable domain (other parts from reference TRBV18 and TRBJ2-1): NAGVMQNPRHLVRRRGQEARLRCSPMKGHSHVYWYRQLPEEGLKFMVYLQKENIIDESGMPKERFSAEFPKEGPSILRIQQVVRGDSAAYFCASSRLAGTLNEQFFGPGTRLTVL.

V is TRBV27 and J is TRBJ1-6, with D uncertain. Germline V gene sequence: CDR1 MNHEY, CDR2 SMNVEV (reference sequence). The CDR3 loop spans 13 amino acids. V lost 5 bases, J lost 18 bases, and 20 bases lay in between. The CDR3: CASSLHGGLTPHF. DNA for the CDR3: TGTGCCAGCAGTCTTCACGGAGGACTGACCCCCCACTTT.

The CDR3 region is CASSEDLSTYNEQYF. The CDR3 DNA reads as TGTGCCAGCAGCGAGGACCTTTCCACCTACAATGAGCAGTACTTC. This chain joins TRBV6-4 and TRBJ2-4, with unresolved D. CDR3 length: 15 amino acids. Germline CDR1 and CDR2: MRHNA and SNTAGT. V lost 6 bases and J lost 13, with 25 bases in between.

The chain recombines TRBV12-3 or TRBV12-4 with TRBJ1-5, with a possible D match to TRBD1 (5 bases). The CDR3 covers 14 residues. V lost 5 bases and J lost 7, with 15 bases in between. CDR3 nucleotide sequence: TGTGCCAGCAGTGACCAGGGAAACGGCCAGCCCCAGCATTTT. Translation: CASSDQGNGQPQHF.

The table lists this clonotype with a few counts. The chain joins TRBV7-9 to TRBJ2-3; no firm D call. The germline gives CDR1 SEHNR, CDR2 FQNEAQ (reference sequence). The CDR3 totals 14 residues. V was trimmed by 5 bases and J by 0 bases, leaving 9 bases between them. The CDR3 protein is CASSRFHSTDTQYF. CDR3 nucleotides: TGTGCCAGCAGCCGGTTCCATAGCACAGATACGCAGTATTTT.

The chain uses TRBV7-3 and TRBJ2-1, with TRBD2 as a possible D gene (6 bases). The germline CDR1 and CDR2 sequences are SGHTA and FQGTGA. Trimming pared 6 bases from V and 3 bases from J, leaving 15 bases between. The CDR3 totals 15 residues. The CDR3, as DNA: TGTGCCAGCAGTTGGACGGGGACTCACTACAATGAGCAGTTCTTC. Translated, it gives CASSWTGTHYNEQFF.

The CDR3: CASSFTSGRVEQYF. The CDR3 bases are TGTGCCAGCAGTTTCACTAGCGGGAGAGTCGAGCAGTACTTC. The V and J genes are TRBV27 and TRBJ2-7; TRBD2 agrees at 11 bases. The CDR3 consists of 14 residues. Looked up from germline, CDR1 is MNHEY and CDR2 is SMNVEV (reference sequence). J was trimmed by 6 bases and V by 3 bases; bases with no gene match: 4.

The DNA of the CDR3 is TGTGCCAGCGTTGGCAACTCCTACGAGCAGTACTTC. Translating it yields CASVGNSYEQYF. The chain is built from TRBV28 and TRBJ2-7; D not resolved. This CDR3 is built from 12 residues. Germline V gene sequence: CDR1 MDHEN, CDR2 SYDVKM. Trimming removed 8 bases from V and 0 bases from J, with 8 bases in between.

This clonotype was observed a handful of times. The chain has TRBV6-6 and TRBJ2-1; TRBD2 agrees at 10 bases. V lost 2 bases and J lost 4; bases outside the gene matches: 2. The CDR3 has 15 residues. CDR1 is MNHNY and CDR2 is SVGAGI in the germline V gene (reference sequence). Written as DNA, the CDR3 is TGTGCCAGCAGTTACGGGACTAGCGTTTACAATGAGCAGTTCTTC. It encodes CASSYGTSVYNEQFF.